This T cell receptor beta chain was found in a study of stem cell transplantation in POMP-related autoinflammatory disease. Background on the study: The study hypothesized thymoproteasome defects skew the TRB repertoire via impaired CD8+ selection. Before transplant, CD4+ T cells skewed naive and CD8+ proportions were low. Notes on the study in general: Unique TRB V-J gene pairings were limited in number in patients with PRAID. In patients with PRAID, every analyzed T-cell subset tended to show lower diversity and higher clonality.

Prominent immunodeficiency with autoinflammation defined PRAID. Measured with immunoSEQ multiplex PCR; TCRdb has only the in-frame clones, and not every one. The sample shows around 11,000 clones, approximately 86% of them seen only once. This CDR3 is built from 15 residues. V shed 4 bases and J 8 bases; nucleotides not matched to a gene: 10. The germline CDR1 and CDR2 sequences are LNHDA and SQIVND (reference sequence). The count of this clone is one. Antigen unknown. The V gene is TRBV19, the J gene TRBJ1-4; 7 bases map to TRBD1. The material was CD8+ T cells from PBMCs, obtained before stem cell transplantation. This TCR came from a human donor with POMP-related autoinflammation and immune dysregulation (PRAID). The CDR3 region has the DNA TGTGCCAGTAGTAGCCACAGGGGCAGGGGAGAAAAACTGTTTTTT. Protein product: CASSSHRGRGEKLFF.